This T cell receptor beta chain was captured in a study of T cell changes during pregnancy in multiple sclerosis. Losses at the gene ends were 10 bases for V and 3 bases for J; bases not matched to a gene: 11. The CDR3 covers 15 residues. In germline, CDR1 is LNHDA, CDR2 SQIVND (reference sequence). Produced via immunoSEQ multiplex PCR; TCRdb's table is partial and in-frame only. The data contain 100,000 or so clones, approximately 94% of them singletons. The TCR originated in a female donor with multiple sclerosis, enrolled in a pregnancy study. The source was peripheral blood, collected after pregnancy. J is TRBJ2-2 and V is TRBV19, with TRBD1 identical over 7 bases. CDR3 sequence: CAIKGPQGDTGELFF. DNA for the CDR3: TGTGCCATTAAGGGACCGCAGGGGGACACCGGGGAGCTGTTTTTT.